This T cell receptor beta chain originates from a study of T cell responses to AZD1222 COVID-19 vaccine. The length of the CDR3 is 14 residues. Per the germline V gene, CDR1 is SGHAT and CDR2 is FQNNGV. Trimming stripped 5 bases from V and 8 bases from J, with 16 bases between. Generated by immunoSEQ multiplex PCR, the TCRdb table keeps only in-frame clones and is missing some. The sample data list some 150,000 clones. The TCR sequence derives from an adult in good health. The V gene is TRBV11-2, the J gene TRBJ2-4; no firm D call. Sequencing input: peripheral blood. The DNA for the CDR3 is TGTGCCAGCAGCCCTGACCGTTCCGGGTACATTCAGTACTTC. This encodes CASSPDRSGYIQYF.